Below are 5 T cell receptor beta chains sequenced from a single sample in a study of cytomegalovirus exposure and HLA in healthy donors. Primers for the PCR totalled 60 Vbeta and 13 Jbeta. Assay: immunoSEQ multiplex PCR; the TCRdb copy retains only in-frame clones and omits some. This sample has 150,000 to 200,000 clones, with around 75% found just once. Input material: PBMCs. All receptors come from a woman in her 30s in good health and CMV-seronegative.

The chain uses TRBV25-1 and TRBJ1-3; TRBD1 agrees at 7 bases. V was pared by 3 bases and J by 0 bases, with 5 bases of the junction left unmatched. Per germline, CDR1 MGHDK and CDR2 SYGVNS. This CDR3 comprises 16 residues. The CDR3 spells CASSDIGTVSGNTIYF. The CDR3, as DNA: TGTGCCAGCAGTGATATAGGGACAGTCTCTGGAAACACCATATATTTT.

Here the CDR3 reads CASSPPGAGQPQHF. In DNA form, the CDR3 reads TGCGCCAGCAGCCCCCCAGGGGCGGGTCAGCCCCAGCATTTT. The genes are TRBV4-1 and TRBJ1-5; TRBD1 is a possible D gene (6 bases). The germline V and J ends were trimmed by 4 bases and 6 bases, with 13 bases remaining between them. CDR1 is MGHRA and CDR2 is YSYEKL in the germline V gene. CDR3 length: 14 amino acids.

The count of this clone is one. The gene calls are TRBV28 and TRBJ2-7, with 8 bases fitting TRBD1. Germline values: CDR1 MDHEN, CDR2 SYDVKM. The V gene end was trimmed by 6 bases and the J gene end by 3 bases; junction bases not matched to a gene: 10. This CDR3 has 15 amino acids. CDR3 protein: CASSLRDRPFYEQYF. CDR3 DNA: TGTGCCAGCAGCCTCCGGGACAGGCCCTTCTACGAGCAGTACTTC.

The rearrangement links TRBV13 to TRBJ1-1; 9 bases are shared with TRBD1. Germline loops: CDR1 PRHDT, CDR2 FYEKMQ (reference sequence). Trimming took 6 bases from V and 3 from J; bases not matched to a gene: 11. The CDR3 totals 16 residues. CDR3 loop: CASSPGQGTLHTEAFF. The CDR3 region has the DNA TGTGCCAGCAGTCCGGGACAGGGAACCCTACACACTGAAGCTTTCTTT.

The chain is built from TRBV10-2 and TRBJ2-7; 7 bases fit TRBD2. Germline values: CDR1 WSHSY, CDR2 SAAADI. The CDR3 sequence is 15 residues long. Losses at the gene ends were 2 bases for V and 6 bases for J; bases not matched to a gene: 10. CDR3 protein: CASSEMFGDYTEQYF. The CDR3 DNA reads TGCGCCAGCAGTGAGATGTTCGGGGACTATACCGAGCAGTACTTC.